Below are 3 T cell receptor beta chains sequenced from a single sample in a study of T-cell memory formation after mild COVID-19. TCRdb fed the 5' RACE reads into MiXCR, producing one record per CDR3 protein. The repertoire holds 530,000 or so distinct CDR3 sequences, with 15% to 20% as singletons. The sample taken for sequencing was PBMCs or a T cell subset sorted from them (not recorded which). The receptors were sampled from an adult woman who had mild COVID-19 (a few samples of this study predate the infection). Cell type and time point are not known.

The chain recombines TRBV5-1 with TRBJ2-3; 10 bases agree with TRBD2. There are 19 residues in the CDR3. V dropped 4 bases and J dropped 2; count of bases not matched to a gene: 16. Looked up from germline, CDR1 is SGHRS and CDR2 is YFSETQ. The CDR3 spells CASSPFGDSGGLYTDTQYF. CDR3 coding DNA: TGCGCCAGCAGCCCCTTTGGGGATAGCGGGGGGTTATACACAGATACGCAGTATTTT. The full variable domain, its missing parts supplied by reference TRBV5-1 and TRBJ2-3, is KAGVTQTPRYLIKTRGQQVTLSCSPISGHRSVSWYQQTPGQGLQFLFEYFSETQRNKGNFPGRFSGRQFSNSRSEMNVSTLELGDSALYLCASSPFGDSGGLYTDTQYFGPGTRLTVL.

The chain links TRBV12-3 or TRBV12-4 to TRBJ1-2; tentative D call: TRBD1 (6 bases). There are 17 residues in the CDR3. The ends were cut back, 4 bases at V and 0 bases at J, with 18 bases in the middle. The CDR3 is CASSSGQTYLPNYGYTF. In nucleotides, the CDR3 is TGTGCCAGCAGTTCAGGACAGACCTACCTTCCTAACTATGGCTACACCTTC.

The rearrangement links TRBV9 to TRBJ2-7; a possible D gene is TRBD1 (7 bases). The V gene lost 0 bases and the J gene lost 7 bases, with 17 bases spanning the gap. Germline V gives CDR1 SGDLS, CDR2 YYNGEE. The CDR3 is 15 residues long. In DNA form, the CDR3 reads TGTGCCAGCAGCGTAGAGTCGGGCCCAGGGGGGGAGCAGTACTTC. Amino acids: CASSVESGPGGEQYF.